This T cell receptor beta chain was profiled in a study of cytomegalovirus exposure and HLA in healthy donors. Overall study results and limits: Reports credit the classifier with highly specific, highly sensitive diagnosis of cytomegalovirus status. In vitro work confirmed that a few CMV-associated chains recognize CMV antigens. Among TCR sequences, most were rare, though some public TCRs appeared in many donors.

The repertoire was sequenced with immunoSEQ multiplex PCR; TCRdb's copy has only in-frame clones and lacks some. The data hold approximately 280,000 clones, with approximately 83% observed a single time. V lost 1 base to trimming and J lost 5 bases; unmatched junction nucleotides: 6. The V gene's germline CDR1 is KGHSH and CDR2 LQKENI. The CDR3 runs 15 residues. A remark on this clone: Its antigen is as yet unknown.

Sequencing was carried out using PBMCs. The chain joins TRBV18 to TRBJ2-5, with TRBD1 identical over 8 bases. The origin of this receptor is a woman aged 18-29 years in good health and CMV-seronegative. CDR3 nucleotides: TGTGCCAGCTCACCACGGGCAGGGGGCAGTGAGACCCAGTACTTC. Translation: CASSPRAGGSETQYF.